The text below deals with one T cell receptor (beta chain). The antigen is unknown. The sample comes from a study of cytomegalovirus exposure and HLA in healthy donors. Study-wide points: Further analysis was carried out later, and it showed several of the most significant clusters appearing linked to common viral pathogens.

The V gene end was trimmed by 6 bases and the J gene end by 4 bases; junction bases not matched to a gene: 9. CDR1 and CDR2 (germline): SGHAT, FQDESV (reference sequence). The CDR3 spans 16 residues. PCR amplification relied on 60 Vbeta primers (plus 13 Jbeta primers). Profiling relied on immunoSEQ multiplex PCR, and the TCRdb table lists in-frame clones only, not all of them. The data hold over 150,000 clones, with 80% observed a single time. This clonotype was sampled from a man aged 25 to 40 in good health and CMV-seropositive. The sequenced sample consisted of PBMCs. The J gene is TRBJ2-7, the V gene TRBV11-1; 13 bases are shared with TRBD2. In nucleotides, the CDR3 is TGTGCCAGCAGTTATGGACTAGCGGGAGAATGGTACGAGCAGTACTTC. Amino acids: CASSYGLAGEWYEQYF.